This T cell receptor beta chain was documented in a study of tumor-infiltrating lymphocytes in localized non-small cell lung cancer. Across the whole study: Some samples were collected after neoadjuvant chemotherapy; smokers, never-smokers and several histologies were included. Resected tumor was paired with non-adjacent uninvolved lung from the same patient.

A remark on this clone: No antigen is known for it.

General study findings and limits: TCRbeta sequencing showed higher T cell infiltration in tumors than uninvolved lung. Technical variation could not be separated from intratumor heterogeneity here.

Some clones are missing from TCRdb's copy, which holds only in-frame ones; the method was immunoSEQ multiplex PCR. The sample includes 27,000 or so clones, 70% to 90% of them seen just once. The CDR3 sequence is 12 residues long. CDR1 is SGHTA and CDR2 is FQGTGA in the germline V gene. The V gene lost 6 bases and the J gene lost 1 base, with 3 bases spanning the gap. The chain couples TRBV7-3 to TRBJ2-2; D not certain. The source of this sequence is a human donor with non-small cell lung cancer. The material sequenced was lung tumor tissue. The CDR3 spells CASRLNTGELFF. CDR3 nucleotides: TGTGCCAGCAGGCTGAACACCGGGGAGCTGTTTTTT.